This entry lists 11 T cell receptor beta chains sequenced from one sample in a study of monozygotic twins with inflammatory bowel disease. TCRdb reprocessed the 5' RACE reads and keeps a single row for each CDR3 protein, giving no DNA. Its table records a few hundred thousand distinct CDR3 sequences. The sequenced sample consisted of blood. These receptor sequences come from a human donor with ulcerative colitis or Crohn's disease, or a healthy co-twin of an affected twin (not recorded which).

The chain carries TRBV19 and TRBJ1-5; TCRdb returns TRBD1, unconfirmable since there is no DNA. CDR3 length equals 14 residues. Per germline, CDR1 LNHDA and CDR2 SQIVND (reference sequence). The CDR3 sequence is CASSTRGEGQPQHF.

The rearrangement joins TRBV11-2 to TRBJ1-4. There are 12 residues in the CDR3. Germline loops: CDR1 SGHAT, CDR2 FQNNGV. CDR3 in amino acids: CASSLRAEKLFF.

V and J are TRBV5-1 and TRBJ2-7; TCRdb reports TRBD1, a call that lacks DNA to check it against. In germline, CDR1 is SGHRS, CDR2 YFSETQ. The CDR3 covers 16 residues. CDR3 loop: CASSLTLTGPLYEQYF. The entire variable domain, with the rest obtained from reference TRBV5-1 and TRBJ2-7, is as follows: KAGVTQTPRYLIKTRGQQVTLSCSPISGHRSVSWYQQTPGQGLQFLFEYFSETQRNKGNFPGRFSGRQFSNSRSEMNVSTLELGDSALYLCASSLTLTGPLYEQYFGPGTRLTVT.

The chain uses TRBV6-1 and TRBJ2-1; TCRdb calls TRBD1, which cannot be checked without DNA. The CDR3 spans 14 residues. Germline assignment: CDR1 MNHNS and CDR2 SASEGT. This CDR3 reads CASSIAGGPNEQFF.

V gene TRBV5-6 combines with J gene TRBJ2-7; TCRdb's D gene call, TRBD1, goes unchecked for lack of DNA. Germline V CDR1 and CDR2: SGHDT, YYEEEE. The CDR3 contains 15 residues. CDR3 amino acids: CASSYRDRGTYEQYF.

V and J are TRBV12-3 or TRBV12-4 and TRBJ1-2; the TRBD1 assignment by TCRdb is unverifiable without DNA. This CDR3 contains 13 residues. This CDR3 is CASSRTGGDGYTF.

The chain joins TRBV11-3 to TRBJ2-2; TCRdb reports TRBD1, a call that lacks DNA to check it against. The CDR3 consists of 14 residues. Germline V lookup: CDR1 SGHNT, CDR2 YENEEA. The CDR3 loop is CASSPRQGIGELFF. The full variable domain, completed using reference TRBV11-3 and TRBJ2-2, is EAGVVQSPRYKIIEKKQPVAFWCNPISGHNTLYWYLQNLGQGPELLIRYENEEAVDDSQLPKDRFSAERLKGVDSTLKIQPAELGDSAVYLCASSPRQGIGELFFGEGSRLTVL.

This chain links TRBV5-1 with TRBJ1-2; without DNA, the TCRdb call of TRBD1 cannot be checked. This CDR3 spans 16 amino acids. The germline V gene encodes CDR1 SGHRS and CDR2 YFSETQ. CDR3 protein: CASSGRSGTGPYGYTF. Combining the CDR3 with reference TRBV5-1 and TRBJ1-2 gives the whole variable domain KAGVTQTPRYLIKTRGQQVTLSCSPISGHRSVSWYQQTPGQGLQFLFEYFSETQRNKGNFPGRFSGRQFSNSRSEMNVSTLELGDSALYLCASSGRSGTGPYGYTFGSGTRLTVV.

The chain combines TRBV28 with TRBJ1-6; the D call from TCRdb, TRBD1, cannot be confirmed without DNA. Germline loops: CDR1 MDHEN, CDR2 SYDVKM. CDR3 length equals 15 residues. This CDR3 reads CASTSPGQGGSPLHF.

J is TRBJ2-7 and V is TRBV3-1; TCRdb proposes TRBD1, but this gene call is untestable without DNA. Germline lookup yields CDR1 LGHDT and CDR2 YNNKEL (reference sequence). This CDR3 region has 16 residues. CDR3 in amino acids: CASSPQQGAGSYEQYF.

The gene calls are TRBV10-3 and TRBJ2-6. This CDR3 has 15 residues. The germline V gene encodes CDR1 ENHRY and CDR2 SYGVKD. The CDR3 spells CAISDWVTGANVLTF.